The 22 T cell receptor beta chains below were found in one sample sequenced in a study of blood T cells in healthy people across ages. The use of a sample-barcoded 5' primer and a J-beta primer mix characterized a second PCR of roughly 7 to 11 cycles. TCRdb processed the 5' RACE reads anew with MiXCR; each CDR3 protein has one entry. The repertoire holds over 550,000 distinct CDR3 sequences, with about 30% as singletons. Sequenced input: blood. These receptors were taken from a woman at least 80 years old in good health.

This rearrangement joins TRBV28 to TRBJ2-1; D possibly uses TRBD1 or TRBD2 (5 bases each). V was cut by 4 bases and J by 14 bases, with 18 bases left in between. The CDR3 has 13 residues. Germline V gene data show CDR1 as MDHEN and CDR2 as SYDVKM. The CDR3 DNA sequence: TGTGCCAGCAGTTACGGGGCTAGCCGTATTGAGTTCTTC. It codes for CASSYGASRIEFF.

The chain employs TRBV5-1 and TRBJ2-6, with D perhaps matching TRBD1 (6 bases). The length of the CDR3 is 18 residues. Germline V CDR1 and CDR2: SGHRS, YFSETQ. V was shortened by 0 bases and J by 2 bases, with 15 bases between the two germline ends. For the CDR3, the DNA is TGCGCCAGCAGCTTGGGTACAGGGCCCATACCTGGGGCCAACGTCCTGACTTTC. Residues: CASSLGTGPIPGANVLTF.

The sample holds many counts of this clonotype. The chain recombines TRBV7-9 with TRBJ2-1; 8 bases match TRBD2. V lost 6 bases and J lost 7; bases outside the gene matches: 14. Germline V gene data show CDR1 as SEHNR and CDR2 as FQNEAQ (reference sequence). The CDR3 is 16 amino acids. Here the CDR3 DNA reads TGTGCCAGCAGTTTTAGTTCGGGGGGGCCCACTAATGAGCAGTTCTTC. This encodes CASSFSSGGPTNEQFF.

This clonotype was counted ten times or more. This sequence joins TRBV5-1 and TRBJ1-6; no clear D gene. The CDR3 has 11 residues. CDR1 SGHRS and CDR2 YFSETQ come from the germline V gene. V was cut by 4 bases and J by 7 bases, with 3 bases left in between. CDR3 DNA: TGCGCCAGCAGCGAGAATTCACCCCTCCACTTT. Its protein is CASSENSPLHF.

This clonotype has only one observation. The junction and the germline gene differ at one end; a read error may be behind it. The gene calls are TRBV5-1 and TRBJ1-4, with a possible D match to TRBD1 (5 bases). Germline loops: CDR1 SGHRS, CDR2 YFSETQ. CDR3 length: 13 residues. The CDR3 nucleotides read TGCGCCAGCAGCGAGGGACCTAATGAAAAACCGTTTTTT. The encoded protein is CASSEGPNEKPFF.

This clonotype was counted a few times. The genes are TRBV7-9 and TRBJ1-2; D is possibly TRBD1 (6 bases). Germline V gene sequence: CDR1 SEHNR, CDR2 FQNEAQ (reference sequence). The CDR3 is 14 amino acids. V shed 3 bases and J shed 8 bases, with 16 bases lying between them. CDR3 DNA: TGTGCCAGCAGCTTTCCAGGGGAGTACGGCGGCTACACCTTC. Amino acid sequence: CASSFPGEYGGYTF.

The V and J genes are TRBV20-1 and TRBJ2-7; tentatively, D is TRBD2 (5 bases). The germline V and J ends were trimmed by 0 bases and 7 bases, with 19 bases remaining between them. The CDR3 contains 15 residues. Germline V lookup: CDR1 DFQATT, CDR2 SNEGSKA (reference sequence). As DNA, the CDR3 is TGCAGTGCTAGAGAGCCATTATGGCCCACGGGAGAGCAGTACTTC. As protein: CSAREPLWPTGEQYF.

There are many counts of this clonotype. The CDR3 DNA sequence: TGTGCCAGCAGTTTCGGGACCGGCTCCTACGAGCAGTACTTC. Amino acids: CASSFGTGSYEQYF. The gene calls are TRBV28 and TRBJ2-7; D is possibly TRBD1 or TRBD2 (5 bases each). Germline assignment: CDR1 MDHEN and CDR2 SYDVKM. V gave up 3 bases and J gave up 0 bases, with 9 bases separating them. This CDR3 region has 14 residues.

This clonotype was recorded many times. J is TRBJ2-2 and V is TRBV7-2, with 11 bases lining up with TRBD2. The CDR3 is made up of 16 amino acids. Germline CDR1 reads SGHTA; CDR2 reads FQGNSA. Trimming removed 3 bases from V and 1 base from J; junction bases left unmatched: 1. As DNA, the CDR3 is TGTGCCAGCAGCTTCCTAGCGGGGGGGAACACCGGGGAGCTGTTTTTT. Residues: CASSFLAGGNTGELFF.

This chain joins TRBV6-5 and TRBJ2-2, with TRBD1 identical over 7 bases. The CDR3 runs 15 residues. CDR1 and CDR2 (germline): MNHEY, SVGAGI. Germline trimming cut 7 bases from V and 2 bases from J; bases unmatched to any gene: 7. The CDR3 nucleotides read TGTGCCAGCACTACGACAGGGAAAAACACCGGGGAGCTGTTTTTT. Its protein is CASTTTGKNTGELFF.

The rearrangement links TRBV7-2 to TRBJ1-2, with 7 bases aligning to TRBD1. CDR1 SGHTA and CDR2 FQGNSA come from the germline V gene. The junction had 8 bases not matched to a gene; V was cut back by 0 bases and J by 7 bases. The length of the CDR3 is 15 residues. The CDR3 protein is CASSLALETGSGYTF. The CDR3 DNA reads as TGTGCCAGCAGCTTAGCGTTGGAGACAGGGTCTGGCTACACCTTC.

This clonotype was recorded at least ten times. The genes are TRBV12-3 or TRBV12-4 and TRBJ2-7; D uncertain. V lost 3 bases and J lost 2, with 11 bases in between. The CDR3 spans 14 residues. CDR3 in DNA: TGTGCCAGCAGTTTCTTACAGCCCACCTACGAGCAGTACTTC. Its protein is CASSFLQPTYEQYF.

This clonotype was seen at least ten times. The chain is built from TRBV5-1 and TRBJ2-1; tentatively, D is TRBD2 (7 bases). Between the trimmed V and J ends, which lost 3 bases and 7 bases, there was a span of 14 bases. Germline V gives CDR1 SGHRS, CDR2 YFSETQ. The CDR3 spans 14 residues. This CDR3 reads CASSWGGQGNEQFF. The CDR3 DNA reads TGCGCCAGCAGCTGGGGGGGGCAGGGAAATGAGCAGTTCTTC.

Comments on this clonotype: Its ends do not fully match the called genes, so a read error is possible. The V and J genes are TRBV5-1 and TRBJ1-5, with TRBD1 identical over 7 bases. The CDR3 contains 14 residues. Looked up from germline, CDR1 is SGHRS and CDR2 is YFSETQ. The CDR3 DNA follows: TGCGCCAGCAGCTTGGCAGGGGGAAATCAGCCCCGGCATTTT. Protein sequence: CASSLAGGNQPRHF.

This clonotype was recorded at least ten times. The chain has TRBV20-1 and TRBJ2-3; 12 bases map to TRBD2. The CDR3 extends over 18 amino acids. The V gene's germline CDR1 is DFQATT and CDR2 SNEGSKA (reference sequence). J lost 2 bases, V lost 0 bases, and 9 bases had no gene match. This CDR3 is CSARDLLLAGGITDTQYF. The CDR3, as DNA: TGCAGTGCTAGAGATCTCTTGCTAGCGGGGGGGATCACAGATACGCAGTATTTT.

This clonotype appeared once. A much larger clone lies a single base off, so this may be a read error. The CDR3 loop is CASSQATTSRSGEQYF. For the CDR3, the DNA is TGTGCCAGCAGCCAAGCTACAACTTCTAGGTCGGGTGAGCAGTACTTC. The chain couples TRBV3-1 to TRBJ2-7, with unresolved D. CDR3 length: 16 amino acids. CDR1 is LGHDT and CDR2 is YNNKEL in the germline V gene (reference sequence). With 1 base removed from V and 7 bases from J, the gap between germline ends came to 20 bases.

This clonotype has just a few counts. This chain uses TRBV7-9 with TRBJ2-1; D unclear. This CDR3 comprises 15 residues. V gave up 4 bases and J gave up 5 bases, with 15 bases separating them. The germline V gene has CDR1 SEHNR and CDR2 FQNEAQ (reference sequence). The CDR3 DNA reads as TGTGCCAGCAGCTATACAGCGTCCCTAAACAATGAGCAGTTCTTC. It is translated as CASSYTASLNNEQFF.

CDR3 sequence (DNA): TGCAGTGCCCAGCCGGGACTAGCATTAAATGAGCAGTTCTTC. Amino acids: CSAQPGLALNEQFF. V gene TRBV20-1 combines with J gene TRBJ2-1; 9 bases match TRBD2. The CDR3 loop spans 14 amino acids. V trimming: 6 bases; J trimming: 7 bases; junction bases outside the gene matches: 10. The germline V gene has CDR1 DFQATT and CDR2 SNEGSKA (reference sequence).

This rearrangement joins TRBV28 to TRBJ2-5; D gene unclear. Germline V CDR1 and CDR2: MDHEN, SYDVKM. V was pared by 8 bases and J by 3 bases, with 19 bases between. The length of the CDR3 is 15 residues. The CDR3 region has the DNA TGTGCCAGCCCCCCGGTTCGACGAGAGGAAGAGACCCAGTACTTC. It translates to CASPPVRREEETQYF.

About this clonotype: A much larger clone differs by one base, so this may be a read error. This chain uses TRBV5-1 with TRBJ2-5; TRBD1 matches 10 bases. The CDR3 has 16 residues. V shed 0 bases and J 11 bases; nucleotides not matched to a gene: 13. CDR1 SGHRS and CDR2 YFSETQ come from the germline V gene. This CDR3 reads CASSLGTGTGVNEQYF. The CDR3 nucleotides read TGCGCCAGCAGCTTGGGGACCGGGACAGGGGTGAATGAGCAGTACTTC.

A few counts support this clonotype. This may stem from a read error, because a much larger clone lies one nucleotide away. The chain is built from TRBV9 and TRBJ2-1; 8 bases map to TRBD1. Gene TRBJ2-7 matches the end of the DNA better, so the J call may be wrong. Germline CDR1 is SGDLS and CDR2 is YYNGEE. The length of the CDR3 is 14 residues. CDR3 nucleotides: TGTGCCAGCAGCGTAGGACAGGGGACGAATGAGCAGTACTTC. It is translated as CASSVGQGTNEQYF.

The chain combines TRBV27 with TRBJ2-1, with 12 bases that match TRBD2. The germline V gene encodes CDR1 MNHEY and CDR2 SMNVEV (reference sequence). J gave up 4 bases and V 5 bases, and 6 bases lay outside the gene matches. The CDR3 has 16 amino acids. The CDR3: CASSLGTSGLYNEQFF. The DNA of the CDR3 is TGTGCCAGCAGTCTCGGGACTAGCGGGTTATACAATGAGCAGTTCTTC.